These 22 T cell receptor beta chains were all obtained from the same sample, sequenced in a study of T cells in Graves' hyperthyroidism and ophthalmopathy. TCR beta CDR3 regions were amplified from RNA transcripts. First-round RT-PCR with HTBI primers amplified the TCR CDR3 region. One entry per CDR3 protein results from TCRdb running MiXCR on the multiplex PCR reads. The sample records a few hundred thousand distinct CDR3 sequences, around 16% being singletons. Sequences were obtained from blood. The receptors were sampled from a woman aged 25 to 45 with Graves' hyperthyroidism.

In this sample, this clonotype turned up many times. This sequence joins TRBV24-1 and TRBJ2-1, with D unclear. The CDR3 is made up of 16 amino acids. CDR1 and CDR2 (germline): KGHDR, SFDVKD. The V end was cut by 1 base, the J end by 6 bases, with 15 bases between. Here the CDR3 DNA reads TGTGCCACCAGTGATTTCCGCACCGCGTTCACCAATGAGCAGTTCTTC. The encoded protein is CATSDFRTAFTNEQFF.

For this clonotype: With a much larger clone just one base away, this may be a read error. This sequence joins TRBV28 and TRBJ1-1, with a weak D call TRBD1 (5 bases). This CDR3 is built from 12 residues. The germline CDR1 and CDR2 sequences are MDHEN and SYDVKM. CDR3 region: CVSSATGQEAFF. CDR3 coding DNA: TGTGTCAGCAGTGCCACAGGACAAGAAGCTTTCTTT. Full variable domain (rest looked up from reference TRBV28 and TRBJ1-1): DVKVTQSSRYLVKRTGEKVFLECVQDMDHENMFWYRQDPGLGLRLIYFSYDVKMKEKGDIPEGYSVSREKKERFSLILESASTNQTSMYLCVSSATGQEAFFGQGTRLTVV.

The chain is built from TRBV6-6 and TRBJ1-1; no firm D call. This CDR3 has 18 amino acids. V was cut by 0 bases and J by 1 base, with 18 bases left in between. The V gene's germline CDR1 is MNHNY and CDR2 SVGAGI (reference sequence). This chain's CDR3 is CASSYSSFRVIENTEAFF. The CDR3 DNA sequence: TGTGCCAGCAGTTACTCTAGTTTTCGGGTAATAGAGAACACTGAAGCTTTCTTT.

This clonotype was seen many times. The CDR3 nucleotides read TGTGCCAGCTCACTGGGGGGGCAGCTTTACGAGCAGTACTTC. Encoded protein: CASSLGGQLYEQYF. This sequence joins TRBV18 and TRBJ2-7; tentatively, D is TRBD2 (7 bases). CDR3 length equals 14 residues. The germline V gene has CDR1 KGHSH and CDR2 LQKENI. V lost 4 bases and J 4 bases, leaving 14 bases between the germline ends.

With respect to this clonotype: One base away lies a much larger clone, so this may be a sequencing read error. The chain employs TRBV7-2 and TRBJ2-3; 8 bases align to TRBD1. V shed 8 bases and J 5 bases; nucleotides not matched to a gene: 15. Looked up from germline, CDR1 is SGHTA and CDR2 is FQGNSA. The CDR3 has 16 residues. The CDR3 bases are TGTGCCAGCGGCGCTGGACAGGGCCTGCGGGGAGATACGCAGTATTTT. As protein: CASGAGQGLRGDTQYF.

This clonotype has ten or more counts. The chain employs TRBV2 and TRBJ2-7, with TRBD1 as a possible D gene (7 bases). The V and J ends lost 6 bases and 0 bases respectively, with 15 bases between them. The CDR3 has 15 residues. Germline V gives CDR1 SNHLY, CDR2 FYNNEI. The chain's CDR3 is CASRRQGGSSYEQYF. In nucleotides, the CDR3 is TGTGCCAGCAGAAGACAGGGAGGCAGCTCCTACGAGCAGTACTTC.

In this sample, this clonotype turned up a few times. One junction end disagrees with the germline gene, perhaps due to a read error. The J gene is TRBJ1-1, the V gene TRBV29-1; D is uncertain. Germline lookup yields CDR1 SQVTM and CDR2 ANQGSEA. CDR3 size: 13 residues. CDR3 coding DNA: TGCAGCGTTGAAGGTGGTGAGAACATGGTACCGATCTTT. This translates into CSVEGGENMVPIF.

The chain combines TRBV18 with TRBJ2-7; D may be TRBD1 or TRBD2 (6 bases each). The ends were cut back, 6 bases at V and 3 bases at J, with 15 bases in the middle. CDR1 and CDR2 (germline): KGHSH, LQKENI. The CDR3 consists of 14 residues. This chain's CDR3 is CASSPAGHNYEQYF. CDR3 coding DNA: TGTGCCAGCTCCCCTGCGGGACACAACTACGAGCAGTACTTC.

This clonotype has more than one count but fewer than ten. Being one base from a much bigger clone, this may be a read error. The J gene is TRBJ2-1, the V gene TRBV7-9, with D unclear. V lost 2 bases and J 5 bases, leaving 7 bases between the germline ends. Germline V gene data show CDR1 as SEHNR and CDR2 as FQNEAQ (reference sequence). The CDR3 loop spans 13 amino acids. Written as DNA, the CDR3 is TGTGCCAGCAGCTTAAGCTGGAACAATGAGCAGTTCTTC. Its translation: CASSLSWNNEQFF.

The rearrangement joins TRBV5-6 to TRBJ1-5; TRBD1 matches at 9 bases. This CDR3 has 16 amino acids. Germline V lookup: CDR1 SGHDT, CDR2 YYEEEE. Trimming took 4 bases from V and 7 from J; bases not matched to a gene: 12. CDR3 amino acids: CASSVRAGTGSQPQHF. The CDR3 region has the DNA TGTGCCAGCAGCGTAAGAGCCGGGACAGGGAGCCAGCCCCAGCATTTT. Looking up the rest from reference TRBV5-6 and TRBJ1-5 gives the full variable domain: DAGVTQSPTHLIKTRGQQVTLRCSPKSGHDTVSWYQQALGQGPQFIFQYYEEEERQRGNFPDRFSGHQFPNYSSELNVNALLLGDSALYLCASSVRAGTGSQPQHFGDGTRLSIL.

The chain links TRBV7-2 to TRBJ1-3; TRBD1 aligns across 8 bases. CDR3 length: 18 amino acids. The germline V gene encodes CDR1 SGHTA and CDR2 FQGNSA. Trimming removed 5 bases from V and 0 bases from J; junction bases left unmatched: 12. The CDR3 sequence: CASSQRYRGTYSGNTIYF. The DNA of the CDR3 is TGTGCCAGCAGCCAAAGATACAGGGGGACCTACTCTGGAAACACCATATATTTT.

The chain recombines TRBV19 with TRBJ1-5; 11 bases fit TRBD1. J lost 3 bases, V lost 7 bases, and 5 bases had no gene match. CDR1 and CDR2 from the germline V gene are LNHDA and SQIVND (reference sequence). The CDR3 extends over 15 amino acids. DNA of the CDR3: TGTGCCAGTAACCGGGACAGGGGGACCAATCAGCCCCAGCATTTT. Amino acid sequence: CASNRDRGTNQPQHF. Looking up the rest from reference TRBV19 and TRBJ1-5 gives the full variable domain: DGGITQSPKYLFRKEGQNVTLSCEQNLNHDAMYWYRQDPGQGLRLIYYSQIVNDFQKGDIAEGYSVSREKKESFPLTVTSAQKNPTAFYLCASNRDRGTNQPQHFGDGTRLSIL.

This clonotype has a count of ten or more. This sequence joins TRBV20-1 and TRBJ2-3; D is possibly TRBD2 (6 bases). V was clipped by 6 bases and J by 3 bases, with 19 bases between them. Germline CDR1 is DFQATT and CDR2 is SNEGSKA (reference sequence). The CDR3 covers 15 residues. The CDR3 nucleotides are TGCAGTGCAAAATTGACTAGTTTGGTAACAGATACGCAGTATTTT. Its translation is CSAKLTSLVTDTQYF.

This clonotype was picked up a small number of times. The rearrangement links TRBV30 to TRBJ1-1, with D maybe TRBD1 (5 bases). CDR3 length: 12 amino acids. The germline V gene encodes CDR1 GTSNPN and CDR2 SVGIG (reference sequence). The CDR3, as DNA: TGTGGGTGGGGCGGGATGAACACTGAAGCTTTCTTT. It codes for CGWGGMNTEAFF.

The rearrangement uses TRBV20-1 and TRBJ2-3, with 11 bases matching TRBD2. The CDR3 runs 15 residues. Looked up from germline, CDR1 is DFQATT and CDR2 is SNEGSKA (reference sequence). Losses at the gene ends were 0 bases for V and 8 bases for J; bases not matched to a gene: 7. The CDR3: CSARDSTSGVTTQYF. In nucleotides, the CDR3 is TGCAGTGCTAGAGATTCGACTAGCGGGGTTACTACGCAGTATTTT.

V is TRBV10-2 and J is TRBJ1-2; D gene unclear. V dropped 7 bases and J dropped 5 bases, with 8 bases sitting between them. In germline, CDR1 is WSHSY, CDR2 SAAADI. This CDR3 is 11 amino acids long. The CDR3 nucleotides are TGCGCCAGCACCGACCAATATGGCTACACCTTC. Protein: CASTDQYGYTF.

This clonotype showed up many times. DNA for the CDR3: TGTGCCAGCAGTCCCCGGACAGTCTTTGGGGACAATCAGCCCCAGCATTTT. It translates to CASSPRTVFGDNQPQHF. The J gene is TRBJ1-5, the V gene TRBV27; D is possibly TRBD1 (6 bases). The V end lost 5 bases, the J end lost 3 bases, and 20 bases lay between the germline ends. Germline V gene lookup returns CDR1 MNHEY and CDR2 SMNVEV (reference sequence). The CDR3 length is 17 residues.

This clonotype was seen only a few times. The J gene is TRBJ1-4, the V gene TRBV6-5; D is perhaps TRBD1 (5 bases). Deletions cut 2 bases from V and 3 bases from J, with 19 bases between. Germline V gene sequence: CDR1 MNHEY, CDR2 SVGAGI. This CDR3 is built from 18 residues. The DNA for the CDR3 is TGTGCCAGCAGTTACCGGAGACCCCGGGGGAACCCTAATGAAAAACTGTTTTTT. Translating it yields CASSYRRPRGNPNEKLFF.

This clonotype was counted at least ten times. The chain has TRBV5-1 and TRBJ2-3, with 16 bases aligning to TRBD2. The CDR3 sequence is 18 residues long. Germline V gene sequence: CDR1 SGHRS, CDR2 YFSETQ. The V segment lost 3 bases and the J segment 2 bases; nucleotides outside the gene matches: 6. For the CDR3, the DNA is TGCGCCAGCAGCTCCGGGACTAGCGGGGGGGTAGTCACAGATACGCAGTATTTT. Its protein product is CASSSGTSGGVVTDTQYF.

The V and J genes are TRBV10-1 and TRBJ1-1, with 8 bases that match TRBD1. The V gene end was trimmed by 3 bases and the J gene end by 5 bases; junction bases not matched to a gene: 8. The CDR3 covers 15 residues. Germline V gene data show CDR1 as WNHNN and CDR2 as SYGVQD (reference sequence). The CDR3 DNA reads TGCGCCAGCAGTGAATATGGACAGGGAAAGACTGAAGCTTTCTTT. Protein: CASSEYGQGKTEAFF.

This clonotype was picked up many times. V gene TRBV15 combines with J gene TRBJ1-2, with D unresolved. V lost 5 bases, J lost 5 bases, and 18 bases lay in between. The CDR3 spans 15 residues. Germline CDR1 LNHNV, CDR2 YYDKDF (reference sequence). CDR3 loop: CATSGDIIPIYGYTF. The DNA of the CDR3 is TGTGCCACCAGCGGCGACATCATCCCTATATATGGCTACACCTTC.

This clonotype was seen more than once but under ten times. The V call is TRBV18, the J call TRBJ2-2, with a weak D call TRBD2 (6 bases). In germline, CDR1 is KGHSH, CDR2 LQKENI. Trimming left V 2 bases short and J 6 bases short, with 13 bases between. The CDR3 covers 15 residues. The CDR3 region is CASSPAGPGSGELFF. The DNA for the CDR3 is TGTGCCAGCTCACCAGCGGGACCTGGTTCCGGGGAGCTGTTTTTT. The whole variable domain, filled in from reference TRBV18 and TRBJ2-2, reads NAGVMQNPRHLVRRRGQEARLRCSPMKGHSHVYWYRQLPEEGLKFMVYLQKENIIDESGMPKERFSAEFPKEGPSILRIQQVVRGDSAAYFCASSPAGPGSGELFFGEGSRLTVL.